One sample yielded the 24 T cell receptor beta chains listed below, sequenced in a study of blood T cells in healthy people across ages. Together with a sample-barcoded 5' primer, a J-beta primer mix was included in a second PCR lasting roughly 6 to 12 cycles. TCRdb used MiXCR to reprocess the 5' RACE reads, holding one entry per CDR3 protein. Among fewer than 2,000,000 distinct CDR3 sequences, roughly a third were seen once, and the ten largest hold 10% to 12%. Sequences were obtained from blood. These receptors all come from a woman between 25 and 40 years old in good health.

The sample holds a few counts of this clonotype. The chain uses TRBV4-1 and TRBJ2-4; D may be TRBD2 (6 bases). The J call may be incorrect, as the DNA end agrees better with TRBJ2-7. This CDR3 region has 18 residues. The germline gives CDR1 MGHRA, CDR2 YSYEKL. The DNA of the CDR3 is TGCGCCAGCAGCCAAGATCTATCGGGAGTATTAAAGCGGGACGAGCAGTACTTC. Translation gives CASSQDLSGVLKRDEQYF.

Regarding this clonotype: It may be a read error: a sequence one base away is much more abundant. This sequence joins TRBV5-1 and TRBJ2-3, with D unresolved. The germline V gene encodes CDR1 SGHRS and CDR2 YFSETQ. CDR3 length equals 12 residues. CDR3 amino acids: CASSYEGDAQYF. CDR3 DNA: TGCGCCAGCAGCTACGAAGGAGATGCGCAGTATTTT.

The chain is built from TRBV5-1 and TRBJ2-5; 10 bases are shared with TRBD2. The closer fit of TRBJ2-7 to the DNA end suggests the J call may be wrong. CDR1 and CDR2 (germline): SGHRS, YFSETQ. There are 15 residues in the CDR3. The chain's CDR3 is CASSLSSGSAYEQYF. The DNA of the CDR3 is TGCGCCAGCAGCTTGTCTAGCGGGAGTGCTTACGAGCAGTACTTC.

This rearrangement joins TRBV20-1 to TRBJ1-1, with D uncertain. This CDR3 is 11 amino acids long. V lost 2 bases to trimming and J lost 6 bases, with 7 bases between them. Per germline, CDR1 DFQATT and CDR2 SNEGSKA (reference sequence). The CDR3 region is CSARNGPEAFF. The CDR3 DNA reads as TGCAGTGCTAGAAACGGTCCTGAAGCTTTCTTT.

This clonotype was seen a few times. The chain combines TRBV7-2 with TRBJ1-6; weak D call: TRBD1 (6 bases). Trimming took off 0 bases at V and 11 bases at J, with 17 bases between the two ends. CDR3 length equals 16 residues. Germline-derived CDR1 and CDR2 are SGHTA and FQGNSA. CDR3 region: CASSLARGASLPPLHF. The DNA for the CDR3 is TGTGCCAGCAGCTTAGCGCGGGGGGCGAGCCTGCCACCCCTCCACTTT.

This clonotype occurred a few times. This chain connects TRBV10-3 to TRBJ2-7, with a tentative D call TRBD1 (6 bases). Germline V CDR1 and CDR2: ENHRY, SYGVKD. V lost 3 bases and J 1 base, leaving 10 bases between the germline ends. The CDR3 has 14 residues. CDR3 amino acids: CAISEQGHSYEQYF. The CDR3 nucleotides read TGTGCCATCAGTGAACAGGGCCATTCCTACGAGCAGTACTTC.

The V call is TRBV12-3 or TRBV12-4, the J call TRBJ2-5; tentative D call: TRBD2 (6 bases). Between the trimmed V and J ends, which lost 1 base and 6 bases, there was a span of 9 bases. CDR3 length: 13 amino acids. The CDR3 spells CASSLGLGKTQYF. The CDR3 DNA reads as TGTGCCAGCAGTTTAGGACTAGGAAAGACCCAGTACTTC.

This clonotype appeared many times. CDR3 nucleotides: TGCAGTGCTCCCGACAGAACCTCCTACAATGAGCAGTTCTTC. It encodes CSAPDRTSYNEQFF. This sequence joins TRBV20-1 and TRBJ2-1, with D tentatively TRBD1 (5 bases). The CDR3 is made up of 14 amino acids. Trimming took off 5 bases at V and 0 bases at J, with 11 bases between the two ends. Germline CDR1 and CDR2: DFQATT and SNEGSKA (reference sequence).

This clonotype was detected ten times or more. The chain is built from TRBV7-2 and TRBJ2-1, with 11 bases lining up with TRBD2. V shed 5 bases, J shed 8 bases, and the junction held 11 bases outside the gene matches. The CDR3 sequence is 16 residues long. Germline CDR1 is SGHTA and CDR2 is FQGNSA. The DNA for the CDR3 is TGTGCCAGCAGCCGAGGGCTAGCGGGGGGTAGGGATGAGCAGTTCTTC. Encoded protein: CASSRGLAGGRDEQFF. The full variable domain, with the rest looked up from reference TRBV7-2 and TRBJ2-1, is GAGVSQSPSNKVTEKGKDVELRCDPISGHTALYWYRQSLGQGLEFLIYFQGNSAPDKSGLPSDRFSAERTGGSVSTLTIQRTQQEDSAVYLCASSRGLAGGRDEQFFGPGTRLTVL.

The V call is TRBV6-5, the J call TRBJ2-3; D remains ambiguous. The CDR3 has 14 residues. The V gene's germline CDR1 is MNHEY and CDR2 SVGAGI. V lost 4 bases and J lost 0, with 8 bases in between. The CDR3 loop reads CASSSVRSTDTQYF. CDR3 in DNA: TGTGCCAGCAGTTCCGTCAGGAGCACAGATACGCAGTATTTT.

A few counts support this clonotype. Since a much larger clone is just one base distant, this may be a read error. The chain links TRBV25-1 to TRBJ2-7; D is uncertain. Trimming shortened V by 6 bases and J by 0 bases, and 12 bases separated the two germline ends. The germline gives CDR1 MGHDK, CDR2 SYGVNS. The CDR3 has 14 amino acids. The CDR3 bases are TGTGCCAGCAGGGAAGTAGGTTTCTCCTACGAGCAGTACTTC. Translating it yields CASREVGFSYEQYF.

The gene calls are TRBV5-1 and TRBJ1-4; D ambiguous. The CDR3 sequence is 15 residues long. CDR1 SGHRS and CDR2 YFSETQ come from the germline V gene. Trimming removed 2 bases from V and 0 bases from J, with 8 bases in between. DNA of the CDR3: TGCGCCAGCAGCTTTGTGGGAACAACTAATGAAAAACTGTTTTTT. Protein sequence: CASSFVGTTNEKLFF.

This clonotype has a handful of counts. V usage is TRBV13 and J usage is TRBJ2-3, with 7 bases lining up with TRBD2. The CDR3 is 16 amino acids. Germline loops: CDR1 PRHDT, CDR2 FYEKMQ (reference sequence). The J segment lost 3 bases and the V segment lost 2 bases, leaving 8 bases of the junction unmatched. The CDR3 coding sequence is TGTGCCAGCAGCTTATATCGGCGGGAGTCGACAGATACGCAGTATTTT. This translates into CASSLYRRESTDTQYF.

V gene TRBV6-2 or TRBV6-3 combines with J gene TRBJ2-7; D assignment may be TRBD1 or TRBD2 (5 bases each). The V and J ends lost 4 bases and 0 bases respectively, with 13 bases between them. This CDR3 comprises 15 residues. Germline values: CDR1 MNHEY, CDR2 SVGEGT. For the CDR3, the DNA is TGTGCCAGCAGTTTTCCGGGACGGGGCTCCTACGAGCAGTACTTC. This sequence encodes CASSFPGRGSYEQYF.

To note about this clonotype: A much larger clone sits a single nucleotide away, making a read error possible. The V gene is TRBV7-2, the J gene TRBJ2-1; 8 nucleotides line up with TRBD1. The DNA end lines up better with TRBJ2-7; the J call may be wrong. The CDR3 has 16 residues. Germline loops: CDR1 SGHTA, CDR2 FQGNSA. CDR3 region: CASSLSGTGSYNEQYF. DNA for the CDR3: TGTGCCAGCAGCTTATCTGGGACAGGCTCCTACAATGAGCAGTACTTC.

This clonotype was detected only a few times. The chain links TRBV4-1 to TRBJ1-2; D is ambiguous. This CDR3 spans 16 amino acids. Germline V gives CDR1 MGHRA, CDR2 YSYEKL. With 0 bases removed from V and 3 bases from J, the gap between germline ends came to 14 bases. CDR3: CASSQDGEGVYYGYTF. DNA of the CDR3: TGCGCCAGCAGCCAAGACGGGGAGGGAGTATACTATGGCTACACCTTC.

The rearrangement uses TRBV30 and TRBJ1-5, with 8 bases identical to TRBD1. The CDR3 spans 14 residues. In germline, CDR1 is GTSNPN, CDR2 SVGIG (reference sequence). V dropped 2 bases and J dropped 2; count of bases not matched to a gene: 2. The CDR3 DNA follows: TGTGCCTGGAGTAGGGGACAGGGCAATCAGCCCCAGCATTTT. Protein product: CAWSRGQGNQPQHF.

The chain is built from TRBV20-1 and TRBJ2-1; TRBD2 might be the D (5 bases). Germline V gene lookup returns CDR1 DFQATT and CDR2 SNEGSKA (reference sequence). CDR3 length equals 12 residues. With 6 bases removed from V and 8 bases from J, the gap between germline ends came to 14 bases. Here the CDR3 reads CSALGLFHEQFF. As DNA, the CDR3 is TGCAGTGCACTTGGACTGTTCCATGAGCAGTTCTTC.

The rearrangement joins TRBV9 to TRBJ2-1, with D perhaps TRBD1 (7 bases). Trimming stripped 7 bases from V and 2 bases from J, with 16 bases between. Germline CDR1 SGDLS, CDR2 YYNGEE. The CDR3 is 15 amino acids. The CDR3 DNA is TGTGCCAGCGGCTCGCGGGACAGCCCCTACAATGAGCAGTTCTTC. Translated: CASGSRDSPYNEQFF.

This clonotype showed up many times. The chain links TRBV7-8 to TRBJ2-1; D could derive from TRBD1 or TRBD2 (5 bases each). The CDR3 has 14 amino acids. V was shortened by 4 bases and J by 4 bases, with 11 bases between the two germline ends. CDR1 and CDR2 (germline): SGHVS, FQNEAQ. CDR3 coding DNA: TGTGCCAGCAGCTCCTGGGACGGTTACAATGAGCAGTTCTTC. Its protein product is CASSSWDGYNEQFF.

This clonotype showed up just a few times. The CDR3 coding sequence is TGTGCCAGCACCCCCGGGGGACAGGGCACAGATACGCAGTATTTT. Translating gives CASTPGGQGTDTQYF. The rearrangement joins TRBV2 to TRBJ2-3, with 8 bases aligning to TRBD1. V was pared by 7 bases and J by 1 base, with 7 bases of the junction left unmatched. CDR1 is SNHLY, CDR2 FYNNEI, per germline. The length of the CDR3 is 15 residues.

The gene calls are TRBV11-2 and TRBJ2-1, with TRBD2 identical over 9 bases. V lost 1 base, J lost 9 bases, and 7 bases stayed unmatched. The CDR3 has 15 residues. From germline, CDR1 is SGHAT and CDR2 FQNNGV. DNA for the CDR3: TGTGCCAGCAGCTTAGTTTTGATAGCGGGAGTTGAGCAGTTCTTC. Its protein product is CASSLVLIAGVEQFF.

This chain connects TRBV10-3 to TRBJ1-1; D uncertain. V shed 2 bases and J shed 1 base, with 5 bases lying between them. CDR3 length: 13 amino acids. CDR1 is ENHRY, CDR2 SYGVKD, per germline. The CDR3 DNA sequence: TGTGCCATCAGTGAGGACCCGAACACTGAAGCTTTCTTT. Encoded protein: CAISEDPNTEAFF.

The J gene is TRBJ2-1, the V gene TRBV2, with 8 bases matching TRBD2. Germline values: CDR1 SNHLY, CDR2 FYNNEI. J was trimmed by 1 base and V by 10 bases; bases with no gene match: 9. The CDR3 extends over 15 amino acids. This CDR3 reads CANSPGGGSYNEQFF. In nucleotides, the CDR3 is TGTGCCAACTCCCCCGGGGGGGGTTCCTACAATGAGCAGTTCTTC.